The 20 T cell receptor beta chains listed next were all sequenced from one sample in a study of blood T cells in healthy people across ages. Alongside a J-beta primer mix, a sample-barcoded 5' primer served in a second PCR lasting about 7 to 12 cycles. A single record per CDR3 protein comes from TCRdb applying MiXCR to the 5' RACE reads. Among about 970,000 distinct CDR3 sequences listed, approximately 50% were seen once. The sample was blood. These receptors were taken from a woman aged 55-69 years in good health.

CDR3 sequence reads: CASSLSGRSVRNIQYF. Written as DNA, the CDR3 is TGTGCCAGCAGTCTTAGCGGGAGGAGCGTGAGAAACATTCAGTACTTC. The V call is TRBV12-3 or TRBV12-4, the J call TRBJ2-7, with 10 positions matching TRBD2. The J call is in doubt because the DNA end fits TRBJ2-4 better. This CDR3 contains 16 residues.

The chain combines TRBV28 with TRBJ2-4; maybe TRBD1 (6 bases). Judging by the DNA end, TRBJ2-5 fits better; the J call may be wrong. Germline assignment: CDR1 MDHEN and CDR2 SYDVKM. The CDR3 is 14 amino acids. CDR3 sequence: CASSFVGGVGTQYF. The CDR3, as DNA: TGTGCCAGCAGTTTTGTAGGGGGAGTAGGGACCCAGTACTTC.

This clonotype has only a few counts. CDR3 in DNA: TGTGCCAGCAGTGACGGTGGATTAGAGACCCAGTACTTC. It codes for CASSDGGLETQYF. This sequence joins TRBV6-1 and TRBJ2-5; D unresolved. The germline V gene has CDR1 MNHNS and CDR2 SASEGT. Deletions cut 3 bases from V and 4 bases from J, with 9 bases between. This CDR3 is 13 amino acids long.

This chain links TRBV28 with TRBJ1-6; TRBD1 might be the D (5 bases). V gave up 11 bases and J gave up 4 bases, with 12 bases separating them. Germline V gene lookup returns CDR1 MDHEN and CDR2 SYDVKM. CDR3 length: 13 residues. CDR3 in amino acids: CAAGDPYNSPLHF. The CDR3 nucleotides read TGTGCCGCGGGGGACCCTTATAATTCACCCCTCCACTTT.

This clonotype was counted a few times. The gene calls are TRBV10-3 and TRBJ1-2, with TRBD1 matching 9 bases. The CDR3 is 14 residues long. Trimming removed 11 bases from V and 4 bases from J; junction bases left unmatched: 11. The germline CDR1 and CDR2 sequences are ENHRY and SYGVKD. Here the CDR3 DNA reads TGTGCCGCGTACCAGGACAGGGGTAGCTATGGCTACACCTTC. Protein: CAAYQDRGSYGYTF.

The CDR3 region has the DNA TGTGCCAGCAGCCAAGATTCGTCTCTAGCGGGAGGGAGCACAGATACGCAGTATTTT. Its protein product is CASSQDSSLAGGSTDTQYF. This chain joins TRBV4-2 and TRBJ2-3; 12 positions agree with TRBD2. The CDR3 has 19 amino acids. CDR1 and CDR2 (germline): LGHNA, YNFKEQ. V lost 0 bases to trimming and J lost 0 bases; unmatched junction nucleotides: 7.

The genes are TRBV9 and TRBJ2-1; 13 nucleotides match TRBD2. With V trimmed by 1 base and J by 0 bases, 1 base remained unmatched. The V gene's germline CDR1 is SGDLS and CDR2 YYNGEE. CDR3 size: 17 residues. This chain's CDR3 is CASSVRLAGGSYNEQFF. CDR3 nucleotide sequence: TGTGCCAGCAGCGTACGACTAGCGGGGGGCTCCTACAATGAGCAGTTCTTC.

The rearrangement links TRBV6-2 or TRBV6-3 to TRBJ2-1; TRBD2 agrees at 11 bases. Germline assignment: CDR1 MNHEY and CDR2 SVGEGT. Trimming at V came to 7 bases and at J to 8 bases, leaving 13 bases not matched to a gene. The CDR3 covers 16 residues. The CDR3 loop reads CASNRALAGGTHEQFF. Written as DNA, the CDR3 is TGTGCCAGCAACCGAGCTCTAGCGGGAGGTACTCATGAGCAGTTCTTC.

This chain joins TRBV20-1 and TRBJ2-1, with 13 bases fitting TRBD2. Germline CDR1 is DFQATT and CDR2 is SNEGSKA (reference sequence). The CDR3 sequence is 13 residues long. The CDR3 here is CTPGLAGTNEQFF. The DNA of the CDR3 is TGCACCCCGGGACTAGCGGGAACCAATGAGCAGTTCTTC.

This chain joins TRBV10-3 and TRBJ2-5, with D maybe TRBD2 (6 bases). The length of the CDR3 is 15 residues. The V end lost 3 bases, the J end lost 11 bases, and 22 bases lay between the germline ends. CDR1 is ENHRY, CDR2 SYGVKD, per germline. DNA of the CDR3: TGTGCCATCAGTGATGAGGGAGGCACTTACAATGAGCAGTACTTC. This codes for CAISDEGGTYNEQYF.

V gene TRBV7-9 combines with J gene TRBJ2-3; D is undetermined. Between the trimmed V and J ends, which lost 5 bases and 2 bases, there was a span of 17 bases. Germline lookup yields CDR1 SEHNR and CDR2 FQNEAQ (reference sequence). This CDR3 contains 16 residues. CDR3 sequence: CASSPDRARNTDTQYF. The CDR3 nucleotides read TGTGCCAGCAGCCCCGATCGGGCTAGGAACACAGATACGCAGTATTTT.

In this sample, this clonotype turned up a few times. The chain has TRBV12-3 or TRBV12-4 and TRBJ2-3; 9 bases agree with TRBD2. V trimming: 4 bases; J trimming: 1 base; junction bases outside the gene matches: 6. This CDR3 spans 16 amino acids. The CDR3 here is CASSWGVAGGTDTQYF. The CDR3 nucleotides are TGTGCCAGCAGTTGGGGCGTAGCGGGAGGCACAGATACGCAGTATTTT.

The CDR3 coding sequence is TGTGCCAGCAGTTACTCGACGGGTAGAGGCTACACCTTC. This encodes CASSYSTGRGYTF. The chain joins TRBV6-2 or TRBV6-3 to TRBJ1-2; no reliable D call. The ends were cut back, 0 bases at V and 8 bases at J, with 10 bases in the middle. The CDR3 has 13 residues. Germline V CDR1 and CDR2: MNHEY, SVGEGT.

CDR3 DNA: TGCAGTGCTAGGCGGGCAAGCTCCTACAATGAGCAGTTCTTC. Protein product: CSARRASSYNEQFF. The chain is built from TRBV20-1 and TRBJ2-1, with a possible D match to TRBD2 (5 bases). The CDR3 runs 14 residues. The ends were cut back, 3 bases at V and 0 bases at J, with 9 bases in the middle. Germline assignment: CDR1 DFQATT and CDR2 SNEGSKA (reference sequence).

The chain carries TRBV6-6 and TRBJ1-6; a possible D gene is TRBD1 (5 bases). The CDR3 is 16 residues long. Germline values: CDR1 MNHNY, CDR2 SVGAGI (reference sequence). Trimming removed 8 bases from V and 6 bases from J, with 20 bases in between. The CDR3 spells CASRYGAARFNSPLHF. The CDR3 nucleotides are TGTGCCAGCCGATACGGGGCGGCCCGTTTTAATTCACCCCTCCACTTT.

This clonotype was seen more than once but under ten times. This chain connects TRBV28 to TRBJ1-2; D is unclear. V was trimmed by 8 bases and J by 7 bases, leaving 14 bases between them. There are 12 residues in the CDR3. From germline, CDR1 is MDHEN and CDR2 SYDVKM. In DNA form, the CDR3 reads TGTGCCAGCTCCCCCGGTAGGGCTGGCTACACCTTC. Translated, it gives CASSPGRAGYTF.

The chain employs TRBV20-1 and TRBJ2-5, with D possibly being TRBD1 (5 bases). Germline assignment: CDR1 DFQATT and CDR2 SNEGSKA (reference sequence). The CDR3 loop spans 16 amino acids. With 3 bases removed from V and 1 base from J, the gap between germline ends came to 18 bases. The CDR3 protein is CSARKIRDTFQETQYF. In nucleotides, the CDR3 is TGCAGTGCTAGGAAAATCAGGGATACCTTCCAAGAGACCCAGTACTTC.

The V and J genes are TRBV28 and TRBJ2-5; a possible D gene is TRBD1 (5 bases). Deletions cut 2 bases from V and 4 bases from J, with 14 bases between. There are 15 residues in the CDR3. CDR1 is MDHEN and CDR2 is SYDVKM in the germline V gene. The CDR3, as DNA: TGTGCCAGCAGTTTAATCGACAGTTTCCGAGAGACCCAGTACTTC. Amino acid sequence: CASSLIDSFRETQYF. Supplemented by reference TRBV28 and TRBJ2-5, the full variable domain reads DVKVTQSSRYLVKRTGEKVFLECVQDMDHENMFWYRQDPGLGLRLIYFSYDVKMKEKGDIPEGYSVSREKKERFSLILESASTNQTSMYLCASSLIDSFRETQYFGPGTRLLVL.

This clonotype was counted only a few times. The CDR3 sequence is CASSPPGENIQYF. The CDR3 DNA reads as TGTGCCAGCAGTCCGCCCGGGGAAAACATTCAGTACTTC. The chain uses TRBV12-3 or TRBV12-4 and TRBJ2-4; a weak D match, TRBD2 (5 bases). The V gene lost 5 bases and the J gene lost 5 bases, with 10 bases spanning the gap. This CDR3 comprises 13 residues.

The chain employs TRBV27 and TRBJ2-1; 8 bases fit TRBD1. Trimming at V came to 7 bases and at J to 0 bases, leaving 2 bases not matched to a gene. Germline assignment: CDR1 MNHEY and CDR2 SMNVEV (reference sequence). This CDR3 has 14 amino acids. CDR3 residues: CASTDRDSYNEQFF. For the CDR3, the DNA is TGTGCCAGCACGGACAGGGACTCCTACAATGAGCAGTTCTTC.